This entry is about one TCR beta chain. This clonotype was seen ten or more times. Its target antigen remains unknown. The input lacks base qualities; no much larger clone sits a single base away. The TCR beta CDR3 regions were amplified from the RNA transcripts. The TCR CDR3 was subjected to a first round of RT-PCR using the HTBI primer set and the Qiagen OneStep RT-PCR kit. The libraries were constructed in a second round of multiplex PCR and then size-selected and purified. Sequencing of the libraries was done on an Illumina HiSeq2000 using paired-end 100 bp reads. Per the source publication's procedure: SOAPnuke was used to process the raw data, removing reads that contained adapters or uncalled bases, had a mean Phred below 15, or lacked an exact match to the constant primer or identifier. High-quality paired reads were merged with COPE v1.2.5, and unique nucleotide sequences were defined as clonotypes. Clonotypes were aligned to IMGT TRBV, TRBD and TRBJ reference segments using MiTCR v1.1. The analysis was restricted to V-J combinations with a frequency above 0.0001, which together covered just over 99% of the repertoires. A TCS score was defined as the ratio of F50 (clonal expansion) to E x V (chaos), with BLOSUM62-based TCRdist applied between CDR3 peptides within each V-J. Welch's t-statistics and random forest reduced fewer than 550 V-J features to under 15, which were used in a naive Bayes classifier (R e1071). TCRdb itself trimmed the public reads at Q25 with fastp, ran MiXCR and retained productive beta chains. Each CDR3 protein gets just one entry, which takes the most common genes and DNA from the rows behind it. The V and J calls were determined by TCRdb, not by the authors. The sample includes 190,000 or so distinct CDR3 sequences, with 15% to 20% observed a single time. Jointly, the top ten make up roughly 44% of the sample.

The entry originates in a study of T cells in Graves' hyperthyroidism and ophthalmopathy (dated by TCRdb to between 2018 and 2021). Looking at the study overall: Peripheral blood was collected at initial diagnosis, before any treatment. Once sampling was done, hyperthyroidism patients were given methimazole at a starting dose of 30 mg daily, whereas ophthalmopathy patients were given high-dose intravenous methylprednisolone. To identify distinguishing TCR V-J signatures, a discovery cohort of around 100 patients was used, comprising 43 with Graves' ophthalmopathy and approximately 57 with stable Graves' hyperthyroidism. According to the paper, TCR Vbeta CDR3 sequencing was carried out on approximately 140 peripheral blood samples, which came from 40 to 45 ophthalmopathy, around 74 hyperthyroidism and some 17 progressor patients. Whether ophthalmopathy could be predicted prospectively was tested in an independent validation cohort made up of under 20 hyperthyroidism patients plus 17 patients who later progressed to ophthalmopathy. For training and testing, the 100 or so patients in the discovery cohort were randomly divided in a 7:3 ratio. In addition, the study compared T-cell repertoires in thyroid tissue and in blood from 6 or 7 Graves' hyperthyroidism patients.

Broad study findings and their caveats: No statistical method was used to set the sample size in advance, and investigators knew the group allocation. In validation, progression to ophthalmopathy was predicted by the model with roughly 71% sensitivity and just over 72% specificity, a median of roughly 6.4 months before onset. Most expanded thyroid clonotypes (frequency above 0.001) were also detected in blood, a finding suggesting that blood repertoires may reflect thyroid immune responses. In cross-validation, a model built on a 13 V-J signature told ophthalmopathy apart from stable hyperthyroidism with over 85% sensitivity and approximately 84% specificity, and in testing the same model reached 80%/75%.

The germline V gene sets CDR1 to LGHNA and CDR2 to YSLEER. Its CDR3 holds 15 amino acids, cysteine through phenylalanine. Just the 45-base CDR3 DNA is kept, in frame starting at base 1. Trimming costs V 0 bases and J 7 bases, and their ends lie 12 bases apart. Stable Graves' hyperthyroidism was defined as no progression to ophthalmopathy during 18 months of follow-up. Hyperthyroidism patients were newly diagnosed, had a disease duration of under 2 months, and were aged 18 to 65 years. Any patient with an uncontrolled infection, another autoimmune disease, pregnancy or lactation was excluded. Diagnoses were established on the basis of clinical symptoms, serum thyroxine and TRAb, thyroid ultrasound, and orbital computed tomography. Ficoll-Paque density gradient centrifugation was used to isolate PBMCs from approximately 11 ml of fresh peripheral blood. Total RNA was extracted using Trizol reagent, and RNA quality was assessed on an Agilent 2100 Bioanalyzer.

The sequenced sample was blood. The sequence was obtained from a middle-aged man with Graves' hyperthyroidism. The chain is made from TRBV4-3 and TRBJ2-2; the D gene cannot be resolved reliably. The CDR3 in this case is CASSQESRLGGELFF. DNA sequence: TGCGCCAGCAGCCAAGAATCCCGTTTGGGCGGGGAGCTGTTTTTT.